Below are 27 T cell receptor beta chains sequenced from a single sample in a study of early T cells in non-severe SARS-CoV-2 infection. TCRdb redid the calling of the 5' RACE reads with MiXCR, one entry per CDR3 protein. The profile shows 55,000 to 85,000 distinct CDR3 sequences, roughly an eighth of them singletons. Source material: whole blood. The receptors were gathered from an adult who was a healthcare worker with PCR-confirmed SARS-CoV-2 infection or an uninfected control (not recorded which).

The chain uses TRBV6-6 and TRBJ1-4, with D unclear. The CDR3 totals 12 residues. V shed 6 bases and J shed 15 bases, with 17 bases lying between them. CDR1 is MNHNY, CDR2 SVGAGI, per germline (reference sequence). CDR3 in amino acids: CASSPVGERVFF. The CDR3 bases are TGTGCCAGCAGCCCCGTGGGAGAGCGGGTGTTTTTT.

The gene calls are TRBV7-9 and TRBJ2-1, with D hard to call. CDR3 length: 12 residues. Trimming shortened V by 6 bases and J by 8 bases, and 11 bases separated the two germline ends. Germline loops: CDR1 SEHNR, CDR2 FQNEAQ (reference sequence). The CDR3 nucleotides read TGTGCCAGCAGTCTGCTAGGAGATGAGCAGTTCTTC. Translation: CASSLLGDEQFF.

There are many counts of this clonotype. The chain has TRBV6-1 and TRBJ1-6, with D uncertain. The CDR3 sequence is 16 residues long. From germline, CDR1 is MNHNS and CDR2 SASEGT. With 6 bases removed from V and 2 bases from J, the gap between germline ends came to 14 bases. CDR3 region: CASSSSGLTYNSPLHF. In nucleotides, the CDR3 is TGTGCCAGCAGCTCGTCAGGTCTGACCTATAATTCACCCCTCCACTTT.

There are a few counts of this clonotype. The genes are TRBV30 and TRBJ2-1, with unresolved D. V lost 0 bases and J 8 bases, leaving 17 bases between the germline ends. CDR3 length equals 15 residues. Germline-derived CDR1 and CDR2 are GTSNPN and SVGIG (reference sequence). For the CDR3, the DNA is TGTGCCTGGAGTGTATCAGCCGACCACGGCCATGAGCAGTTCTTC. Amino acid sequence: CAWSVSADHGHEQFF.

The chain combines TRBV19 with TRBJ2-5, with TRBD2 as a possible D gene (6 bases). Trimming left V 4 bases short and J 4 bases short, with 10 bases between. The germline CDR1 and CDR2 sequences are LNHDA and SQIVND (reference sequence). The CDR3 consists of 13 residues. Here the CDR3 DNA reads TGTGCCAGTAGTAGCGGGGCGGTAGAGACCCAGTACTTC. Protein: CASSSGAVETQYF.

The rearrangement uses TRBV20-1 and TRBJ2-1, with 13 bases matching TRBD2. Germline trimming cut 1 base from V and 12 bases from J; bases unmatched to any gene: 9. CDR3 length: 15 residues. In germline, CDR1 is DFQATT, CDR2 SNEGSKA (reference sequence). CDR3 protein: CSARVGTSGIVTQFF. The CDR3 DNA reads TGCAGTGCTAGAGTCGGGACTAGCGGGATTGTCACGCAGTTCTTC.

This clonotype was counted at least ten times. The V and J genes are TRBV30 and TRBJ2-1; D is ambiguous. The CDR3 is 13 residues long. Germline V gene data show CDR1 as GTSNPN and CDR2 as SVGIG (reference sequence). V lost 0 bases, J lost 6 bases, and 9 bases lay in between. The CDR3 protein is CAWSVILANEQFF. The CDR3, as DNA: TGTGCCTGGAGTGTAATCCTCGCCAATGAGCAGTTCTTC.

This clonotype was seen only a few times. CDR3 DNA sequence: TGTGCCAGCTCCCCGGCCAGGGATGAAGAGACCCAGTACTTC. Its translation: CASSPARDEETQYF. V and J are TRBV25-1 and TRBJ2-5, with D possibly being TRBD1 (5 bases). Germline CDR1 is MGHDK and CDR2 is SYGVNS. The CDR3 covers 14 residues. The V and J ends lost 8 bases and 3 bases respectively, with 16 bases between them.

This clonotype was found a few times. The V call is TRBV7-9, the J call TRBJ2-3, with a weak D call TRBD1 (5 bases). V was shortened by 5 bases and J by 5 bases, with 14 bases between the two germline ends. Germline CDR1 SEHNR, CDR2 FQNEAQ (reference sequence). The CDR3 runs to 14 residues. CDR3 DNA sequence: TGTGCCAGCAGCCACGACAGTTTGGGAGATACGCAGTATTTT. It translates to CASSHDSLGDTQYF.

This clonotype was picked up many times. This chain connects TRBV10-3 to TRBJ2-7, with TRBD2 matching over 7 bases. V shed 0 bases and J 7 bases; nucleotides not matched to a gene: 9. The CDR3 runs 15 residues. Germline CDR1 ENHRY, CDR2 SYGVKD. Here the CDR3 reads CAISESRGVLVEQYF. The CDR3 DNA follows: TGTGCCATCAGTGAGTCACGGGGGGTCTTAGTAGAGCAGTACTTC.

The rearrangement uses TRBV6-1 and TRBJ2-4; the D is unclear. Deletions cut 3 bases from V and 8 bases from J, with 17 bases between. The CDR3 runs 15 residues. Germline V gene lookup returns CDR1 MNHNS and CDR2 SASEGT. The chain's CDR3 is CASSETPPSIYIQYF. As DNA, the CDR3 is TGTGCCAGCAGTGAGACCCCCCCCTCGATCTACATTCAGTACTTC.

This clonotype was observed once. This chain links TRBV7-9 with TRBJ2-3; the D gene could be TRBD1 or TRBD2 (5 bases each). The V end lost 5 bases, the J end lost 5 bases, and 14 bases lay between the germline ends. The CDR3 runs 14 residues. The V gene's germline CDR1 is SEHNR and CDR2 FQNEAQ (reference sequence). CDR3 bases: TGTGCCAGCAGCCGGGGCGCGGCGGGAGATACGCAGTATTTT. Encoded protein: CASSRGAAGDTQYF.

The gene calls are TRBV7-2 and TRBJ2-1; 7 bases are a match to TRBD2. Germline CDR1 SGHTA, CDR2 FQGNSA. J was trimmed by 8 bases and V by 5 bases; bases with no gene match: 9. The CDR3 runs to 14 residues. CDR3 DNA: TGTGCCAGCAGCATCCGACTAGCAGGCGATGAGCAGTTCTTC. Protein product: CASSIRLAGDEQFF.

This clonotype appeared many times. The chain links TRBV7-9 to TRBJ2-1, with 10 positions matching TRBD2. With 1 base clipped from V and 6 bases from J, the junction kept 3 bases outside the gene matches. CDR1 and CDR2 (germline): SEHNR, FQNEAQ (reference sequence). CDR3 length equals 15 residues. The DNA for the CDR3 is TGTGCCAGCAGCTTAGGCGCTAGCGGGAGCAATGAGCAGTTCTTC. Its translation is CASSLGASGSNEQFF.

In its sample, this clonotype was seen a few times. The chain employs TRBV2 and TRBJ2-5, with TRBD1 identical over 7 bases. Germline trimming cut 6 bases from V and 2 bases from J; bases unmatched to any gene: 9. There are 15 residues in the CDR3. The germline CDR1 and CDR2 sequences are SNHLY and FYNNEI. CDR3 nucleotide sequence: TGTGCCAGCAGCCCCTGGGACAGCTTTCAAGAGACCCAGTACTTC. It is translated as CASSPWDSFQETQYF.

This clonotype was detected many times. The genes are TRBV9 and TRBJ2-1; 9 bases match TRBD2. Germline V gene sequence: CDR1 SGDLS, CDR2 YYNGEE. V lost 4 bases and J lost 8; bases outside the gene matches: 10. CDR3 length: 15 amino acids. CDR3 sequence: CASSTLGGRADEQFF. CDR3 DNA sequence: TGTGCCAGCAGCACCCTGGGCGGGAGGGCCGATGAGCAGTTCTTC.

V and J are TRBV30 and TRBJ1-6, with TRBD1 as a possible D gene (5 bases). Germline V CDR1 and CDR2: GTSNPN, SVGIG (reference sequence). The ends were cut back, 0 bases at V and 10 bases at J, with 16 bases in the middle. The CDR3 is made up of 15 amino acids. CDR3 sequence (DNA): TGTGCCTGGAGTGTACTTGCAGGGAGTTTGTCACCCCTCCACTTT. Amino acid sequence: CAWSVLAGSLSPLHF.

This clonotype has more than one count but fewer than ten. The chain couples TRBV11-2 to TRBJ2-7, with D perhaps TRBD2 (5 bases). CDR1 and CDR2 (germline): SGHAT, FQNNGV. This CDR3 region has 13 residues. V was pared by 5 bases and J by 3 bases, with 11 bases between. Written as DNA, the CDR3 is TGTGCCAGCAGCACCCGGGAATACTACGAGCAGTACTTC. This translates into CASSTREYYEQYF. Full variable domain (missing parts from reference TRBV11-2 and TRBJ2-7): EAGVAQSPRYKIIEKRQSVAFWCNPISGHATLYWYQQILGQGPKLLIQFQNNGVVDDSQLPKDRFSAERLKGVDSTLKIQPAKLEDSAVYLCASSTREYYEQYFGPGTRLTVT.

In this sample, this clonotype turned up many times. This chain joins TRBV7-8 and TRBJ2-3; TRBD2 agrees at 13 bases. CDR1 is SGHVS and CDR2 is FQNEAQ in the germline V gene. This CDR3 spans 16 amino acids. With 8 bases clipped from V and 1 base from J, the junction kept 6 bases outside the gene matches. The chain's CDR3 is CASAIGTSGGTDTQYF. CDR3 DNA: TGTGCCAGCGCCATCGGGACTAGCGGGGGCACAGATACGCAGTATTTT. Using reference TRBV7-8 and TRBJ2-3 for the parts outside the CDR3, the full variable domain is GAGVSQSPRYKVAKRGQDVALRCDPISGHVSLFWYQQALGQGPEFLTYFQNEAQLDKSGLPSDRFFAERPEGSVSTLKIQRTQQEDSAVYLCASAIGTSGGTDTQYFGPGTRLTVL.

This clonotype was counted between two and nine times. The rearrangement joins TRBV29-1 to TRBJ2-1; no reliable D call. The germline V gene has CDR1 SQVTM and CDR2 ANQGSEA. V lost 6 bases, J lost 5 bases, and 11 bases lay in between. The CDR3 covers 12 residues. This chain's CDR3 is CSVDAADNEQFF. Written as DNA, the CDR3 is TGCAGCGTCGACGCGGCCGACAATGAGCAGTTCTTC.

V gene TRBV27 combines with J gene TRBJ1-2; D call uncertain. The CDR3 length is 14 residues. The V and J ends lost 1 base and 5 bases respectively, with 11 bases between them. Germline assignment: CDR1 MNHEY and CDR2 SMNVEV (reference sequence). The CDR3 DNA reads as TGTGCCAGCAGTTTATTGGGAGGAGAGTATGGCTACACCTTC. Amino acid sequence: CASSLLGGEYGYTF.

The chain uses TRBV18 and TRBJ1-2; D is uncertain. Trimming removed 2 bases at V and 0 bases at J, with 16 bases between. CDR3 size: 17 residues. Germline V lookup: CDR1 KGHSH, CDR2 LQKENI. DNA of the CDR3: TGTGCCAGCTCACCAGTCCGCACAACCGGGGCTAACTATGGCTACACCTTC. Protein sequence: CASSPVRTTGANYGYTF.

This clonotype has a count of ten or more. The rearrangement uses TRBV12-3 or TRBV12-4 and TRBJ2-1, with 7 positions matching TRBD2. The CDR3 consists of 13 residues. With 2 bases clipped from V and 7 bases from J, the junction kept 2 bases outside the gene matches. CDR3 DNA: TGTGCCAGCAGTTTAATGGGGGGGAATGAGCAGTTCTTC. It yields the protein CASSLMGGNEQFF.

At least ten counts were recorded for this clonotype. The rearrangement uses TRBV3-1 and TRBJ1-1; TRBD1 is a possible D gene (5 bases). CDR3 size: 13 residues. Germline V gene lookup returns CDR1 LGHDT and CDR2 YNNKEL (reference sequence). V was shortened by 5 bases and J by 4 bases, with 11 bases between the two germline ends. CDR3 amino acids: CASSNQGGTEAFF. The CDR3 coding sequence is TGTGCCAGCAGCAATCAGGGAGGCACTGAAGCTTTCTTT.

This clonotype has at least ten counts. The rearrangement uses TRBV9 and TRBJ2-2; tentatively, D is TRBD1 (5 bases). V was shortened by 3 bases and J by 2 bases, with 11 bases between the two germline ends. In germline, CDR1 is SGDLS, CDR2 YYNGEE. The CDR3 covers 15 residues. CDR3 sequence (DNA): TGTGCCAGCAGCGCAGGGCATTACAACACCGGGGAGCTGTTTTTT. Translated: CASSAGHYNTGELFF.

This clonotype was observed many times. The chain combines TRBV29-1 with TRBJ2-7; TRBD1 matches 12 bases. This CDR3 spans 14 amino acids. V trimming: 0 bases; J trimming: 6 bases; junction bases outside the gene matches: 3. The germline V gene encodes CDR1 SQVTM and CDR2 ANQGSEA. CDR3 bases: TGCAGCGTTGAAGACGGGACAGGGGGCGCCGAGCAGTACTTC. Protein sequence: CSVEDGTGGAEQYF.

In this sample, this clonotype turned up many times. CDR3 protein: CASSLVGRVNTEAFF. CDR3 sequence (DNA): TGCGCCAGCAGCTTGGTTGGCAGGGTCAACACTGAAGCTTTCTTT. The chain links TRBV5-1 to TRBJ1-1, with D tentatively TRBD1 (5 bases). Trimming took 0 bases from V and 2 from J, leaving 11 bases between them. In germline, CDR1 is SGHRS, CDR2 YFSETQ. CDR3 length: 15 amino acids.